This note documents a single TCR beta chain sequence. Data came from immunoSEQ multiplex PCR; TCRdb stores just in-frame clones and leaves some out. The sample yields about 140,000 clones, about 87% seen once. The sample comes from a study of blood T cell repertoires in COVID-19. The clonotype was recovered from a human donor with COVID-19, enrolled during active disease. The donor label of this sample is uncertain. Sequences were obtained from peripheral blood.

The CDR3 nucleotides are TGTGCCAGCAGTGAATTGGCCGGGACAGGGGGCGACGAGCAGTACTTC. Protein: CASSELAGTGGDEQYF. The chain combines TRBV6-1 with TRBJ2-7, with TRBD1 matching over 12 bases. CDR1 MNHNS and CDR2 SASEGT come from the germline V gene. CDR3 length equals 16 residues. The V segment lost 2 bases and the J segment 5 bases; nucleotides outside the gene matches: 7.